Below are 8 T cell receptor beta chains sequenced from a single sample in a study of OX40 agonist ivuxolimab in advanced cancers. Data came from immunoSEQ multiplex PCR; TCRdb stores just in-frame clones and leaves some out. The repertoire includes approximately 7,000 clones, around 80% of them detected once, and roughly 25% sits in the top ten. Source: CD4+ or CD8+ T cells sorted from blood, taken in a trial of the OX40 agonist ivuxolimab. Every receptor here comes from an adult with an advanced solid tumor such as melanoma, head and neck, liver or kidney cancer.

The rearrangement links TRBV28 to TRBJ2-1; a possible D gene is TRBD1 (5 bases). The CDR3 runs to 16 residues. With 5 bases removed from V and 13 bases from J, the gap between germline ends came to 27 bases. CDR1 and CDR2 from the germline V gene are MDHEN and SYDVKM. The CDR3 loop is CASSPDQGAGALKQFF. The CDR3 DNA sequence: TGTGCCAGCAGTCCGGACCAAGGGGCAGGAGCTTTGAAACAGTTCTTC.

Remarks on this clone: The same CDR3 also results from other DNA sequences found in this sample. The CDR3 is CASSPGTGSYEQYF. DNA of the CDR3: TGTGCCAGCTCACCAGGGACGGGCTCCTACGAGCAGTACTTC. This sequence joins TRBV18 and TRBJ2-7; either TRBD1 or TRBD2 may supply D (5 bases each). Germline CDR1 is KGHSH and CDR2 is LQKENI. This CDR3 comprises 14 residues. V lost 2 bases and J lost 0, with 8 bases in between.

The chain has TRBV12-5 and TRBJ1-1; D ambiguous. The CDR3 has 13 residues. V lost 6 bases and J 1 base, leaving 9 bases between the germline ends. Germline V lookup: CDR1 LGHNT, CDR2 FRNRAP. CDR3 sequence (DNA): TGTGCTAGTGGCCCTACACGGAACACTGAAGCTTTCTTT. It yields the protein CASGPTRNTEAFF.

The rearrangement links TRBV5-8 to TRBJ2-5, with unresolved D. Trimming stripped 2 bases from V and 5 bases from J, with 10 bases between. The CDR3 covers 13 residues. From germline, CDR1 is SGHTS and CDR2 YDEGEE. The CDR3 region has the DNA TGTGCCAGCAGCTTACTTGTCTGGGAGACCCAGTACTTC. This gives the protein CASSLLVWETQYF.

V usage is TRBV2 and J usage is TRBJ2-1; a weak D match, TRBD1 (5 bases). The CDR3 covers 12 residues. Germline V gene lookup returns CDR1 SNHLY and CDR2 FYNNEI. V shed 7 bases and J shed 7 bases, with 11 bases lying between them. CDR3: CASMDKRNEQFF. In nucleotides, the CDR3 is TGTGCCAGCATGGACAAACGTAATGAGCAGTTCTTC.

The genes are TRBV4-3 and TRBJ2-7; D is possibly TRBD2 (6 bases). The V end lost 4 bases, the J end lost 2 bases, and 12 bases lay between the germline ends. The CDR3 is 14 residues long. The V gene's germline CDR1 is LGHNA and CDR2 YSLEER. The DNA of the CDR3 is TGCGCCAGCAGCCCCCTGGAGGGAACCTACGAGCAGTACTTC. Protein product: CASSPLEGTYEQYF.

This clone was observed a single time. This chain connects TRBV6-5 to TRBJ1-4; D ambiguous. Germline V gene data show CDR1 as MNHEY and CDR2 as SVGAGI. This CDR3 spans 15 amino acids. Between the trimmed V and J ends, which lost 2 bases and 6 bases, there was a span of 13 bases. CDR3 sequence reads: CASSYVAGSHEKLFF. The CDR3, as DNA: TGTGCCAGCAGTTACGTTGCGGGCAGCCATGAAAAACTGTTTTTT.

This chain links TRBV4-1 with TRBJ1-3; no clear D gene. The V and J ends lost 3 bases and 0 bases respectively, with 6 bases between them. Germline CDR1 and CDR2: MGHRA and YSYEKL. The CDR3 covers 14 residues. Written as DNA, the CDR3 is TGCGCCAGCAGCCAGGGAGACTCTGGAAACACCATATATTTT. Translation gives CASSQGDSGNTIYF.